Below are 26 T cell receptor beta chains sequenced from a single sample in a study of blood T cell repertoires in COVID-19. Sequencing used immunoSEQ multiplex PCR; TCRdb keeps in-frame clones, though not all of them. Altogether about 60,000 clones are present, about 76% being singletons, with the ten largest covering around 20%. Sequencing was done on a sample of peripheral blood. Source of these receptors: a man aged 45-60 years with active or convalescent COVID-19.

The chain carries TRBV10-3 and TRBJ1-5, with TRBD1 identical over 7 bases. CDR1 is ENHRY, CDR2 SYGVKD, per germline. V shed 3 bases, J shed 4 bases, and the junction held 12 bases outside the gene matches. The CDR3 is 17 amino acids. The CDR3 DNA is TGTGCCATCAGTGATGTTGGGGGCCAGGGGGGAAATCAGCCCCAGCATTTT. Its translation is CAISDVGGQGGNQPQHF.

This chain links TRBV6-2 or TRBV6-3 with TRBJ1-1; 7 bases align to TRBD1. Germline trimming cut 1 base from V and 6 bases from J; bases unmatched to any gene: 8. This CDR3 has 15 amino acids. The germline gives CDR1 MNHEY, CDR2 SVGEGT. In DNA form, the CDR3 reads TGTGCCAGCAGTTACTTTCCTCAGGGGGAAGCTGAAGCTTTCTTT. Its translation is CASSYFPQGEAEAFF.

The rearrangement uses TRBV27 and TRBJ1-6, with 9 bases aligning to TRBD1. Germline CDR1 is MNHEY and CDR2 is SMNVEV (reference sequence). There are 16 residues in the CDR3. Trimming took 2 bases from V and 5 from J; bases not matched to a gene: 4. As DNA, the CDR3 is TGTGCCAGCAGTTTAAAGGGACAGGGTAATAATTCACCCCTCCACTTT. Translated: CASSLKGQGNNSPLHF.

The chain has TRBV10-2 and TRBJ2-3; 7 bases are a match to TRBD1. The CDR3 is 15 residues long. The ends lost 7 bases at V and 0 bases at J; junction bases unmatched: 7. Germline lookup yields CDR1 WSHSY and CDR2 SAAADI. The CDR3 DNA sequence: TGCGCCAGCATGAGGGACAGTCCTAGCACAGATACGCAGTATTTT. Protein product: CASMRDSPSTDTQYF.

This clone was counted between two and nine times. The V and J genes are TRBV19 and TRBJ2-7; the match to TRBD1 covers 9 bases. The CDR3 runs to 16 residues. V lost 4 bases, J lost 1 base, and 8 bases stayed unmatched. Per the germline V gene, CDR1 is LNHDA and CDR2 is SQIVND (reference sequence). The CDR3 sequence is CASSSRAGTGSYEQYF. The CDR3 DNA reads TGTGCCAGTAGTAGTAGAGCCGGGACAGGGTCCTACGAGCAGTACTTC. The variable domain in full, with the rest retrieved from reference TRBV19 and TRBJ2-7, is DGGITQSPKYLFRKEGQNVTLSCEQNLNHDAMYWYRQDPGQGLRLIYYSQIVNDFQKGDIAEGYSVSREKKESFPLTVTSAQKNPTAFYLCASSSRAGTGSYEQYFGPGTRLTVT.

The CDR3, as DNA: TGTGCCAGCAGTTATCAGGCGGGGAACAACTATGGCTACACCTTC. Translated: CASSYQAGNNYGYTF. The rearrangement joins TRBV6-5 to TRBJ1-2, with no clear D. This CDR3 comprises 15 residues. V lost 3 bases and J lost 2, with 13 bases in between. Germline loops: CDR1 MNHEY, CDR2 SVGAGI.

The chain is built from TRBV29-1 and TRBJ2-7; 8 bases are shared with TRBD2. The CDR3 loop spans 14 amino acids. The germline CDR1 and CDR2 sequences are SQVTM and ANQGSEA. The V gene end was trimmed by 1 base and the J gene end by 3 bases; junction bases not matched to a gene: 5. The CDR3 DNA is TGCAGCGTTGAAGTAGCGGGATCGTACTACGAGCAGTACTTC. Its translation: CSVEVAGSYYEQYF.

This chain links TRBV25-1 with TRBJ1-1; 8 nucleotides align to TRBD1. CDR1 and CDR2 from the germline V gene are MGHDK and SYGVNS. The CDR3 sequence is 16 residues long. V shed 0 bases, J shed 0 bases, and the junction held 3 bases outside the gene matches. As DNA, the CDR3 is TGTGCCAGCAGTGAATACGGGACAGGCCTGAACACTGAAGCTTTCTTT. It specifies CASSEYGTGLNTEAFF.

J is TRBJ1-1 and V is TRBV12-3 or TRBV12-4; weak D call: TRBD1 (6 bases). The CDR3 contains 13 residues. Trimming pared 9 bases from V and 8 bases from J, leaving 19 bases between. Here the CDR3 DNA reads TGTGCCAGTCGTACCTCCCCGACAGGAGAAGCTTTCTTT. Translating it yields CASRTSPTGEAFF.

V is TRBV15 and J is TRBJ1-2; 8 nucleotides line up with TRBD1. V was clipped by 0 bases and J by 9 bases; unmatched bases: 9. The CDR3 is 15 residues long. Germline CDR1 and CDR2: LNHNV and YYDKDF (reference sequence). For the CDR3, the DNA is TGTGCCACCAGCAGAGATAGTACAGGGGGTATGAGCTACACCTTC. It codes for CATSRDSTGGMSYTF. Full variable domain (rest looked up from reference TRBV15 and TRBJ1-2): DAMVIQNPRYQVTQFGKPVTLSCSQTLNHNVMYWYQQKSSQAPKLLFHYYDKDFNNEADTPDNFQSRRPNTSFCFLDIRSPGLGDTAMYLCATSRDSTGGMSYTFGSGTRLTVV.

Comments on this clone: Other DNA sequences from this sample encode an identical CDR3 as well. This chain connects TRBV6-5 to TRBJ1-2; D perhaps matches TRBD1 (5 bases). V shed 5 bases and J shed 4 bases, with 8 bases lying between them. The CDR3 totals 12 residues. Germline V gene lookup returns CDR1 MNHEY and CDR2 SVGAGI. The CDR3 nucleotides are TGTGCCAGCAGTCCGGGGGGCTATGGCTACACCTTC. Encoded protein: CASSPGGYGYTF.

The chain uses TRBV12-5 and TRBJ1-1; D perhaps matches TRBD1 (6 bases). The CDR3 is 12 residues long. Germline lookup yields CDR1 LGHNT and CDR2 FRNRAP. V was pared by 5 bases and J by 7 bases, with 11 bases between. This CDR3 reads CASGVNRVEAFF. CDR3 in DNA: TGTGCTAGTGGTGTTAACAGGGTTGAAGCTTTCTTT.

The chain is built from TRBV5-1 and TRBJ2-4; the D gene is possibly TRBD1 (6 bases). V was trimmed by 4 bases and J by 0 bases, leaving 20 bases between them. CDR1 SGHRS and CDR2 YFSETQ come from the germline V gene. There are 18 residues in the CDR3. The DNA for the CDR3 is TGCGCCAGCAGCCTGACAGGAGGAGCTCAATTAGCCAAAAACATTCAGTACTTC. Translation gives CASSLTGGAQLAKNIQYF. Based on the CDR3 plus reference TRBV5-1 and TRBJ2-4, the full variable domain is KAGVTQTPRYLIKTRGQQVTLSCSPISGHRSVSWYQQTPGQGLQFLFEYFSETQRNKGNFPGRFSGRQFSNSRSEMNVSTLELGDSALYLCASSLTGGAQLAKNIQYFGAGTRLSVL.

This clone occurred once. The rearrangement joins TRBV6-5 to TRBJ2-1, with 15 bases that match TRBD2. The CDR3 extends over 16 amino acids. Germline V gene sequence: CDR1 MNHEY, CDR2 SVGAGI. After removal of 2 bases from V and 8 bases from J, the junction contained 4 bases not matched to a gene. The DNA for the CDR3 is TGTGCCAGCAGTTACGTCCGGACTAGCGGGAGGGATGAGCAGTTCTTC. This gives the protein CASSYVRTSGRDEQFF.

The V call is TRBV6-5, the J call TRBJ1-1; 7 bases are shared with TRBD1. The CDR3 runs to 15 residues. Germline V gene lookup returns CDR1 MNHEY and CDR2 SVGAGI. V lost 6 bases to trimming and J lost 1 base; unmatched junction nucleotides: 8. CDR3 protein: CASSLEGARNTEAFF. CDR3 sequence (DNA): TGTGCCAGCAGCCTAGAGGGGGCTCGGAACACTGAAGCTTTCTTT.

CDR3 DNA: TGTGCCAGCAGCCCTCCCTCCGGACAGGGGATCCCAGATACGCAGTATTTT. It translates to CASSPPSGQGIPDTQYF. The chain uses TRBV9 and TRBJ2-3; 9 bases align to TRBD1. The CDR3 covers 17 residues. The germline V gene encodes CDR1 SGDLS and CDR2 YYNGEE. With 4 bases clipped from V and 4 bases from J, the junction kept 13 bases outside the gene matches.

The chain links TRBV5-4 to TRBJ1-3, with TRBD1 as a possible D gene (6 bases). CDR1 and CDR2 (germline): SGHNT, YYREEE (reference sequence). The CDR3 has 16 amino acids. Trimming removed 0 bases from V and 0 bases from J, with 10 bases in between. This CDR3 is CASSLAPDSSGNTIYF. CDR3 coding DNA: TGTGCCAGCAGCTTGGCCCCGGACAGCTCTGGAAACACCATATATTTT.

The chain is built from TRBV6-6 and TRBJ2-5, with 8 bases aligning to TRBD2. The CDR3 length is 13 residues. Losses at the gene ends were 7 bases for V and 10 bases for J; bases not matched to a gene: 11. Germline V gene sequence: CDR1 MNHNY, CDR2 SVGAGI (reference sequence). Written as DNA, the CDR3 is TGTGCCAGCACCAAGGGAATAGCGGGGCACCAGTACTTC. Amino acids: CASTKGIAGHQYF.

The CDR3 coding sequence is TGTGCCAGCAGCTTAGGTCGCGGGGAAGGACAGCCCCAGCATTTT. The encoded protein is CASSLGRGEGQPQHF. The chain is built from TRBV7-9 and TRBJ1-5; D unclear. Germline CDR1 reads SEHNR; CDR2 reads FQNEAQ (reference sequence). This CDR3 spans 15 amino acids. V lost 1 base, J lost 7 bases, and 14 bases lay in between. Drawing the rest from reference TRBV7-9 and TRBJ1-5, the complete variable domain is DTGVSQNPRHKITKRGQNVTFRCDPISEHNRLYWYRQTLGQGPEFLTYFQNEAQLEKSRLLSDRFSAERPKGSFSTLEIQRTEQGDSAMYLCASSLGRGEGQPQHFGDGTRLSIL.

A few counts support this clone. This chain connects TRBV7-9 to TRBJ1-6, with D tentatively TRBD1 (5 bases). Germline values: CDR1 SEHNR, CDR2 FQNEAQ (reference sequence). The CDR3 is 15 amino acids. Trimming took off 1 base at V and 10 bases at J, with 14 bases between the two ends. CDR3 in DNA: TGTGCCAGCAGCTTAGATGGGGCCTGGGGATCACCCCTCCACTTT. Translated: CASSLDGAWGSPLHF.

This clone has a count of ten or more. This chain links TRBV7-2 with TRBJ2-5; perhaps TRBD1 as D (6 bases). The CDR3 spans 14 residues. V lost 2 bases to trimming and J lost 2 bases, with 9 bases between them. Germline V gene lookup returns CDR1 SGHTA and CDR2 FQGNSA. The CDR3 nucleotides are TGTGCCAGCAGCTTAACAGGGATTCAAGAGACCCAGTACTTC. Its translation is CASSLTGIQETQYF.

The chain combines TRBV6-5 with TRBJ2-1, with no clear D. CDR3 length: 12 residues. Trimming left V 6 bases short and J 9 bases short, with 12 bases between. Germline CDR1 MNHEY, CDR2 SVGAGI. The CDR3 reads CASREIHGEQFF. CDR3 DNA: TGTGCCAGCAGAGAGATTCACGGTGAGCAGTTCTTC.

The V call is TRBV23-1, the J call TRBJ2-7; TRBD1 is a possible D gene (6 bases). TRBV23-1 is known as an ORF, though its function is uncertain. The CDR3 is 14 residues long. V lost 2 bases and J lost 3, with 11 bases in between. The CDR3 spells CASSQLDRFYEQYF. The CDR3 bases are TGCGCCAGCAGTCAACTGGACAGATTCTACGAGCAGTACTTC.

The chain employs TRBV28 and TRBJ1-6; no firm D call. The germline gives CDR1 MDHEN, CDR2 SYDVKM. This CDR3 has 13 residues. The germline V and J ends were trimmed by 3 bases and 7 bases, with 7 bases remaining between them. CDR3 DNA sequence: TGTGCCAGCAGTTTTTTCAGAAATTCACCCCTCCACTTT. Translation: CASSFFRNSPLHF.

The chain employs TRBV4-1 and TRBJ2-5, with TRBD2 matching 9 bases. The germline V gene has CDR1 MGHRA and CDR2 YSYEKL. V was pared by 4 bases and J by 6 bases, with 15 bases of the junction left unmatched. CDR3 size: 17 residues. This chain's CDR3 is CASSPNPAGGGRKTQYF. CDR3 bases: TGCGCCAGCAGCCCTAATCCGGCGGGGGGGGGCCGAAAGACCCAGTACTTC.

This clone was seen a handful of times. The rearrangement uses TRBV3-1 (or the pseudogene TRBV3-2) and TRBJ2-3; 7 bases map to TRBD2. J gave up 4 bases and V 1 base, and 5 bases lay outside the gene matches. Germline assignment: CDR1 LGHDT and CDR2 YNNKEL (reference sequence). CDR3 length: 15 amino acids. CDR3 amino acids: CASSQGREQSDTQYF. The DNA for the CDR3 is TGTGCCAGCAGCCAAGGGCGGGAGCAGTCAGATACGCAGTATTTT.